The source of this T cell receptor (beta chain) is a study of T cells after yellow fever vaccination (dated by TCRdb to the late 2010s). Background for the entire study: Libraries from fractions with low cell numbers were prepared with the SMART-Seq v4 Ultra Low Input RNA kit. To track T-cell clones before and after primary and booster YFV17D yellow fever vaccination, bulk TCR alpha and beta repertoires were sequenced longitudinally. Two healthy male donors, one aged 18 to 30 and one aged 30 to 40 years, made up the cohort. Blood samples were taken at several timepoints before and after primary and secondary immunization, and bulk PBMC replicates and cell subsets were isolated.

General findings and caveats noted by the study authors: Because the study included only a couple of donors, the extent to which the findings can be generalized is limited. Computational filtering was required because FACS-sorted repertoires could contain abundant contaminating clonotypes from the bulk population. A small fraction of clonotypes appeared in both the CD4 and CD8 compartments, likely as a result of convergent recombination. The secondary T-cell response was found to be weaker but faster than the primary response, with a peak reached on day 5 rather than on day 15. After the booster, most of the clones that had expanded following primary vaccination were detected again (around 95% of CD4 and 88% of CD8), which suggests that memory was broadly maintained.

The data were produced on an Illumina NovaSeq 6000. TCR cDNA was synthesized by 5'RACE template switching, through which a universal primer site and unique molecular identifiers were introduced. cDNA synthesis was primed from both the TCR alpha and TCR beta constant segments. Library amplification involved two PCR steps, and the second step added sample barcodes and sequencing adapters. Libraries were sequenced on Illumina HiSeq 2500 (2x100 bp) or NovaSeq (2x150 bp). As for how the authors treated the data: MIGEC handled demultiplexing of reads and collapsing into UMI consensus sequences, while MiXCR performed V(D)J alignment. Using edgeR on replicate PBMC samples, clonotypes were called vaccine-responding if FDR was below 0.01 and the log2 fold change was above 5 up to day 15. Each bulk clonotype received a CD4 or CD8 identity based on whether the sequenced CD4 or CD8 repertoire contained that clonotype at higher abundance. Starting from the raw public reads, TCRdb applied fastp trimming at Q25, assembled clones with MiXCR and retained in-frame beta chains. Merged by CDR3 protein, the rows form single entries marked with the most common genes and DNA. The V and J calls, along with clone size, are taken from TCRdb and not from the paper's own processing. The sample contains 250,000 to 300,000 distinct CDR3 sequences, around 5.2% of them found a single time. The ten biggest clones cover roughly 3% of the sample.

The sample's treatment or condition label, decoded: live attenuated yellow fever vaccine strain. A standard Ficoll-Paque protocol was used to isolate PBMCs from peripheral blood. CD4 and CD8 T-cell fractions were isolated with Dynabeads CD4 and CD8 positive selection kits. TriZol was used to extract RNA from bulk PBMCs, from CD4 and CD8 fractions, and from dextramer-positive and dextramer-negative fractions. About this clonotype itself: Its cognate antigen has yet to be identified. Nothing much larger sits one base from this clone, and base qualities are not available.

The receptor was isolated from a man aged 18 to 30 who received the YFV17D yellow fever vaccine. The sequencing here drew on CD4+ T cells sorted from PBMCs, taken on the day of the yellow fever booster vaccination.

In nucleotides, the sequence is TGTGCCAGCAGCCGACTCGGGACTAGCGGGGGTTGGGAGCTGTTTTTT. The resulting protein is CASSRLGTSGGWELFF. Here the chain combines TRBV6-5 and TRBJ2-2; 14 bases in the middle match TRBD2. V is trimmed back by 6 bases and J by 9 bases, and the junction contains 9 bases that no gene match accounts for. The CDR3 covers 16 residues, taking in both the cysteine and the phenylalanine. Only the CDR3 DNA is retained, 48 bases long and in frame from the first base. Via the germline V gene, CDR1 is MNHEY and CDR2 SVGAGI.